The 24 T cell receptor beta chains listed next were all sequenced from one sample in a study of blood T cells in healthy people across ages. Through a sample-barcoded 5' primer and a J-beta primer mix, a second PCR was run for roughly 6 to 12 cycles. In TCRdb, the 5' RACE reads were re-called with MiXCR into one record per CDR3 protein. The top ten hold just over 15% of the sample, which has roughly 700,000 distinct CDR3 sequences, roughly 32% seen once. Material for sequencing was blood. These TCRs come from a woman older than 75 in good health.

Worth noting for this clonotype: This may stem from a read error, because a much larger clone lies one nucleotide away. This chain joins TRBV27 and TRBJ1-1; possible D gene TRBD1, 5 bases. The V gene's germline CDR1 is MNHEY and CDR2 SMNVEV (reference sequence). The CDR3 consists of 15 residues. The CDR3 loop reads CAGSLSLGGYTEAFF. The CDR3 DNA reads TGTGCCGGCAGTTTATCTCTTGGGGGATACACTGAAGCTTTCTTT.

This clonotype was recorded at least ten times. V is TRBV28 and J is TRBJ1-5, with D uncertain. V was shortened by 5 bases and J by 6 bases, with 17 bases between the two germline ends. The CDR3 is 15 residues long. Germline V gives CDR1 MDHEN, CDR2 SYDVKM. The DNA for the CDR3 is TGTGCCAGCAGTCCCGACTTTGGGGAAGGTCAGCCCCAGCATTTT. It is translated as CASSPDFGEGQPQHF.

This clonotype came up a few times. The chain couples TRBV30 to TRBJ1-2; unclear D gene. The CDR3 has 11 amino acids. V was shortened by 2 bases and J by 9 bases, with 10 bases between the two germline ends. Germline V gene lookup returns CDR1 GTSNPN and CDR2 SVGIG (reference sequence). The CDR3 DNA follows: TGTGCCTGGAGTATCCTCGACAGCTACACCTTC. As protein: CAWSILDSYTF. Full variable domain (missing parts from reference TRBV30 and TRBJ1-2): SQTIHQWPATLVQPVGSPLSLECTVEGTSNPNLYWYRQAAGRGLQLLFYSVGIGQISSEVPQNLSASRPQDRQFILSSKKLLLSDSGFYLCAWSILDSYTFGSGTRLTVV.

This clonotype was recorded many times. V gene TRBV5-1 combines with J gene TRBJ2-4; D is perhaps TRBD2 (5 bases). Trimming stripped 3 bases from V and 0 bases from J, with 10 bases between. CDR1 and CDR2 from the germline V gene are SGHRS and YFSETQ. CDR3 length equals 15 residues. The CDR3 sequence: CASSSDGLAKNIQYF. CDR3 DNA sequence: TGCGCCAGCAGCTCGGACGGACTAGCCAAAAACATTCAGTACTTC.

This clonotype was detected many times. The chain combines TRBV20-1 with TRBJ2-1, with TRBD1 identical over 10 bases. This CDR3 is 14 amino acids long. Germline CDR1 and CDR2: DFQATT and SNEGSKA (reference sequence). V lost 4 bases to trimming and J lost 7 bases; unmatched junction nucleotides: 7. The chain's CDR3 is CSATRQGAGNEQFF. In DNA, the CDR3 is TGCAGTGCTACGAGACAGGGGGCAGGAAATGAGCAGTTCTTC.

The gene calls are TRBV2 and TRBJ2-5; 10 bases align to TRBD2. The J call could be wrong; TRBJ2-7 is a better fit for the DNA end. Germline CDR1 reads SNHLY; CDR2 reads FYNNEI. The CDR3 is 15 amino acids. The CDR3 spells CASTPKRGGGDEQYF. CDR3 DNA sequence: TGTGCCAGCACCCCTAAGCGGGGGGGCGGCGACGAGCAGTACTTC.

This clonotype was counted at least ten times. This rearrangement joins TRBV2 to TRBJ2-1; TRBD1 agrees at 7 bases. The CDR3 covers 16 residues. Germline V gene sequence: CDR1 SNHLY, CDR2 FYNNEI. With V trimmed by 8 bases and J by 4 bases, 14 bases remained unmatched. DNA of the CDR3: TGTGCCAGCCTCCCCCCCGGGACAGCAACTTACAATGAGCAGTTCTTC. It translates to CASLPPGTATYNEQFF.

Ten or more counts support this clonotype. This could be a read error, since a much larger clone is one nucleotide away. The chain recombines TRBV6-5 with TRBJ2-5; D remains unclear. Germline assignment: CDR1 MNHEY and CDR2 SVGAGI. There are 14 residues in the CDR3. V was shortened by 4 bases and J by 11 bases, with 20 bases between the two germline ends. CDR3 protein: CASSLGGFDNEQYF. DNA for the CDR3: TGTGCCAGCAGTTTGGGTGGATTCGACAATGAGCAGTACTTC.

Of note for this clonotype: One end of the junction fails to match germline, which may point to a read error. This rearrangement joins TRBV29-1 to TRBJ2-7, with TRBD1 identical over 9 bases. There are 15 residues in the CDR3. Per germline, CDR1 SQVTM and CDR2 ANQGSEA. The CDR3: CGVGQGISYGHEQYF. CDR3 in DNA: TGCGGCGTGGGACAGGGAATCAGCTACGGCCACGAGCAGTACTTC.

This chain connects TRBV5-1 to TRBJ2-1; no reliable D call. The CDR3 extends over 13 amino acids. V shed 4 bases and J shed 5 bases, with 10 bases lying between them. Per the germline V gene, CDR1 is SGHRS and CDR2 is YFSETQ. The CDR3 is CASSTGLHNEQFF. In nucleotides, the CDR3 is TGCGCCAGCAGCACGGGCCTACACAATGAGCAGTTCTTC.

Comment on this clonotype: A much bigger clone sits one base away, suggesting this may be a read error. The chain couples TRBV24-1 to TRBJ2-3; D is perhaps TRBD2 (5 bases). The length of the CDR3 is 16 residues. Germline V gives CDR1 KGHDR, CDR2 SFDVKD. CDR3 residues: CATSDRAGSSTDTRYF. CDR3 DNA: TGTGCCACCAGTGATAGGGCAGGTTCTAGCACAGATACGCGGTATTTT.

This clonotype was seen repeatedly, ten times or more. CDR3 protein: CSARVSGGDTQYF. CDR3 nucleotide sequence: TGCAGTGCTAGAGTGAGCGGGGGGGATACGCAGTATTTT. The chain combines TRBV20-1 with TRBJ2-3; 9 bases match TRBD2. The junction had 2 bases not matched to a gene; V was cut back by 1 base and J by 6 bases. Germline V gene data show CDR1 as DFQATT and CDR2 as SNEGSKA (reference sequence). This CDR3 comprises 13 residues.

The rearrangement links TRBV20-1 to TRBJ1-1; 10 nucleotides align to TRBD1. Looked up from germline, CDR1 is DFQATT and CDR2 is SNEGSKA (reference sequence). V lost 4 bases to trimming and J lost 0 bases; unmatched junction nucleotides: 5. The CDR3 covers 15 residues. The CDR3: CSANPGTGVNTEAFF. The CDR3 nucleotides read TGCAGTGCTAACCCGGGGACAGGGGTGAACACTGAAGCTTTCTTT.

Concerning this clonotype: A much larger clone lies one base from this, so it may be a read error. The rearrangement joins TRBV30 to TRBJ1-1; D unresolved. CDR3 length equals 12 residues. Trimming removed 0 bases from V and 7 bases from J, with 9 bases in between. Germline CDR1 is GTSNPN and CDR2 is SVGIG (reference sequence). In nucleotides, the CDR3 is TGTGCCTGGAGTGTACTACGGGGTGAAGCTTTCTTT. Translated: CAWSVLRGEAFF.

This chain uses TRBV7-2 with TRBJ1-2; D is ambiguous. V was clipped by 5 bases and J by 0 bases, with 13 bases between them. Germline values: CDR1 SGHTA, CDR2 FQGNSA. The CDR3 runs to 15 residues. The CDR3 nucleotides read TGTGCCAGCAGCAGGCTTTCGGGATCTAACTATGGCTACACCTTC. It translates to CASSRLSGSNYGYTF.

The DNA for the CDR3 is TGTGCCAGCAGCTTAATGGGAGAGGCCCAGTACTTC. Encoded protein: CASSLMGEAQYF. The chain is built from TRBV7-8 and TRBJ2-7, with D perhaps TRBD2 (5 bases). V lost 2 bases and J lost 10, with 12 bases in between. CDR1 is SGHVS and CDR2 is FQNEAQ in the germline V gene. This CDR3 is 12 amino acids long.

This clonotype occurred many times. V gene TRBV10-3 combines with J gene TRBJ2-1, with 12 bases lining up with TRBD2. Germline CDR1 ENHRY, CDR2 SYGVKD. The CDR3 sequence is 17 residues long. With 4 bases clipped from V and 2 bases from J, the junction kept 6 bases outside the gene matches. The CDR3 sequence is CAISAASGGAAYNEQFF. CDR3 bases: TGTGCCATCAGTGCGGCTAGCGGGGGGGCGGCCTACAATGAGCAGTTCTTC.

This clonotype has more than one count but fewer than ten. Being one base from a much bigger clone, this may be a read error. The gene calls are TRBV6-5 and TRBJ1-2; perhaps TRBD1 as D (5 bases). This CDR3 has 14 residues. Germline lookup yields CDR1 MNHEY and CDR2 SVGAGI. V was cut by 6 bases and J by 4 bases, with 15 bases left in between. The CDR3 sequence is CASSRGASSYGYTF. The DNA for the CDR3 is TGTGCCAGCAGCCGCGGGGCCAGCTCCTATGGCTACACCTTC.

Notes on this clonotype: Since a much larger clone is just one base distant, this may be a read error. The V and J genes are TRBV5-1 and TRBJ1-2, with D perhaps matching TRBD1 (5 bases). V dropped 0 bases and J dropped 4 bases, with 10 bases sitting between them. There are 14 residues in the CDR3. Looked up from germline, CDR1 is SGHRS and CDR2 is YFSETQ. The CDR3 reads CASSLGGSGYGYTF. The CDR3 DNA follows: TGCGCCAGCAGCTTGGGGGGCAGCGGCTATGGCTACACCTTC.

This clonotype has a count of ten or more. The chain recombines TRBV7-2 with TRBJ1-2; D remains ambiguous. Germline CDR1 SGHTA, CDR2 FQGNSA. V lost 5 bases and J lost 7, with 14 bases in between. The CDR3 is 13 residues long. CDR3 nucleotides: TGTGCCAGCAGCCGAGTAGCCGACCGTGGCTACACCTTC. This sequence encodes CASSRVADRGYTF.

Comments on this clonotype: A read error may produce the germline difference seen at one junction end. V usage is TRBV7-2 and J usage is TRBJ1-1, with D unclear. The CDR3 spans 15 residues. The germline CDR1 and CDR2 sequences are SGHTA and FQGNSA. CDR3 amino acids: CASSLRVGSDTEAFF. Here the CDR3 DNA reads TGTGCCAGCAGTCTTAGGGTGGGGTCAGACACCGAAGCTTTCTTT.

This clonotype has more than one count but fewer than ten. This chain links TRBV6-2 or TRBV6-3 with TRBJ1-1; D may be TRBD1 (5 bases). Germline V CDR1 and CDR2: MNHEY, SVGEGT. V lost 0 bases and J 2 bases, leaving 10 bases between the germline ends. CDR3 size: 15 residues. The CDR3: CASSYSPGRNTEAFF. In DNA form, the CDR3 reads TGTGCCAGCAGTTACTCGCCAGGGAGAAACACTGAAGCTTTCTTT.

CDR3 amino acids: CSALGTGRGTGELFF. CDR3 in DNA: TGCAGTGCCCTAGGGACGGGGCGAGGGACCGGGGAGCTGTTTTTT. The V and J genes are TRBV20-1 and TRBJ2-2, with D perhaps assigned TRBD1 or TRBD2 (5 bases each). V lost 6 bases and J 5 bases, leaving 19 bases between the germline ends. Per germline, CDR1 DFQATT and CDR2 SNEGSKA (reference sequence). The CDR3 is 15 amino acids.

This chain joins TRBV30 and TRBJ2-5; unclear D gene. V gave up 1 base and J gave up 11 bases, with 14 bases separating them. This CDR3 spans 12 amino acids. Germline V CDR1 and CDR2: GTSNPN, SVGIG (reference sequence). The CDR3 loop reads CAWSGTWDEQYF. The CDR3 DNA reads TGTGCCTGGAGTGGAACCTGGGATGAGCAGTACTTC.